Below are 5 T cell receptor beta chains sequenced from a single sample in a study of blood T cell repertoires in COVID-19. TCRdb's table, derived via immunoSEQ multiplex PCR, lists solely in-frame clones and lacks some. Among tens of thousands of clones listed, 87% were seen once. Material: peripheral blood. These receptors were collected from a man aged 55-75 years with active COVID-19.

This sequence joins TRBV3-1 (or the pseudogene TRBV3-2) and TRBJ1-1; D might be TRBD1 (6 bases). Trimming removed 1 base at V and 7 bases at J, with 7 bases between. This CDR3 contains 12 residues. Germline V CDR1 and CDR2: LGHDT, YNNKEL (reference sequence). DNA for the CDR3: TGTGCCAGCAGCCAAGTAGGGGGTGAAGCTTTCTTT. Translation: CASSQVGGEAFF.

The chain joins TRBV19 to TRBJ2-3; 9 bases match TRBD2. Per the germline V gene, CDR1 is LNHDA and CDR2 is SQIVND (reference sequence). V lost 4 bases and J lost 6; bases outside the gene matches: 14. The CDR3 contains 17 residues. The CDR3 DNA is TGTGCCAGTAGTAGGAGACTAGCGGATCGCGGGGGGGATACGCAGTATTTT. Amino acids: CASSRRLADRGGDTQYF.

V and J are TRBV7-2 and TRBJ2-7, with 9 bases lining up with TRBD1. The CDR3 extends over 18 amino acids. Germline CDR1 reads SGHTA; CDR2 reads FQGNSA. V was pared by 2 bases and J by 0 bases, with 11 bases of the junction left unmatched. The CDR3 region has the DNA TGTGCCAGCAGCTTACGGGACAGGGTCACGAGGAGCTCCTACGAGCAGTACTTC. This encodes CASSLRDRVTRSSYEQYF.

This chain links TRBV5-1 with TRBJ2-7; D unclear. Germline lookup yields CDR1 SGHRS and CDR2 YFSETQ. The V and J ends lost 0 bases and 2 bases respectively, with 9 bases between them. The CDR3 is made up of 14 amino acids. As DNA, the CDR3 is TGCGCCAGCAGCTTGGCGAGGCCTCCCTACGAGCAGTACTTC. It specifies CASSLARPPYEQYF.

This rearrangement joins TRBV15 to TRBJ1-6; possible D gene TRBD1, 5 bases. Trimming removed 5 bases at V and 8 bases at J, with 19 bases between. The CDR3 runs 16 residues. Germline V gene lookup returns CDR1 LNHNV and CDR2 YYDKDF (reference sequence). In DNA, the CDR3 is TGTGCCACCAGCCGTACGTGGGGGGATGTTGATTCACCCCTCCACTTT. Translating gives CATSRTWGDVDSPLHF.